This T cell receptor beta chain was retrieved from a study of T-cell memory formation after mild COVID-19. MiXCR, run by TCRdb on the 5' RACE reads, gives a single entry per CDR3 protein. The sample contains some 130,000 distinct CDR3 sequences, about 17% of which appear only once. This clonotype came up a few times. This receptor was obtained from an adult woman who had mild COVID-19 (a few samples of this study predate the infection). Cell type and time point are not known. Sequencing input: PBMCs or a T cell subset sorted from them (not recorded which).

The CDR3 DNA sequence: TGTGCCAGCAGCGTAGGCGACAACACTGAAGCTTTCTTT. Protein: CASSVGDNTEAFF. The chain recombines TRBV9 with TRBJ1-1; D remains unclear. V lost 0 bases and J lost 2, with 5 bases in between. CDR3 length: 13 amino acids. The V gene's germline CDR1 is SGDLS and CDR2 YYNGEE.